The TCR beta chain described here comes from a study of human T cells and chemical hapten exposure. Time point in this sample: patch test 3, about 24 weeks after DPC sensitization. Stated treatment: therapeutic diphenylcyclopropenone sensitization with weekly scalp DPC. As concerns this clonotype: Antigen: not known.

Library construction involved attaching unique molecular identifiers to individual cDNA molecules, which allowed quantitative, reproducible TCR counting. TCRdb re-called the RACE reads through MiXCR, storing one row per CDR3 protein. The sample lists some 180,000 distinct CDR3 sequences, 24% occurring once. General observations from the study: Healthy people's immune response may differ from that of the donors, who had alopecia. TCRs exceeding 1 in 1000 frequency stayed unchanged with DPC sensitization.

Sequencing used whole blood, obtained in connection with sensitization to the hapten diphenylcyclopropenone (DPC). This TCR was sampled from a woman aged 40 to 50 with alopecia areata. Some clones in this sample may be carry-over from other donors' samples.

The CDR3 region has the DNA TGTGCCAGCAGTTTTCAGGGGCTACTCGACTATGGCTACACCTTC. Amino acids: CASSFQGLLDYGYTF. The V gene is TRBV28, the J gene TRBJ1-2; tentative D call: TRBD1 (6 bases). The length of the CDR3 is 15 residues. V was pared by 3 bases and J by 3 bases, with 14 bases between. From germline, CDR1 is MDHEN and CDR2 SYDVKM.